Listed here are 13 T cell receptor beta chains from one sample, sequenced in a study of blood T cell repertoires in COVID-19 (dated by TCRdb to about 2020). Libraries were constructed by the immunoSEQ multiplex PCR assay. The immuneACCESS repertoire file appears here via TCRdb, limited to in-frame rearrangements. These files lack a portion of the clones; in checked studies, under half of the deficit traces to unresolved V genes, and the cause of the others is not known. Within this sample are approximately 280,000 clones, with around 88% of them counted one time only. The ten largest make up approximately 2% of the sample. The sample consisted of peripheral blood. The receptors were gathered from a woman in her 30s who had recovered from COVID-19.

This clone has just one count. The chain recombines TRBV11-2 with TRBJ1-1; no firm D call. V shed 2 bases and J shed 3 bases, with 7 bases lying between them. CDR1 is SGHAT and CDR2 is FQNNGV in the germline V gene. The CDR3 covers 13 residues. The CDR3 loop is CASSLFLDTEAFF. The DNA of the CDR3 is TGTGCCAGCAGCTTATTTCTCGACACTGAAGCTTTCTTT.

A single count supports this clone. The rearrangement links TRBV19 to TRBJ2-7, with a weak D call TRBD1 (7 bases). With 6 bases removed from V and 6 bases from J, the gap between germline ends came to 21 bases. Germline CDR1 and CDR2: LNHDA and SQIVND (reference sequence). This CDR3 contains 15 residues. CDR3 in amino acids: CASSAGDRAGPEQYF. In nucleotides, the CDR3 is TGTGCCAGTAGCGCTGGCGACAGGGCGGGGCCCGAGCAGTACTTC.

The V call is TRBV5-1, the J call TRBJ2-3, with 10 nucleotides matching TRBD2. With 4 bases clipped from V and 2 bases from J, the junction kept 1 base outside the gene matches. The germline V gene has CDR1 SGHRS and CDR2 YFSETQ. The CDR3 is made up of 14 amino acids. The CDR3 coding sequence is TGCGCCAGCAGCCTAGCGGGGGACACAGATACGCAGTATTTT. Amino acids: CASSLAGDTDTQYF.

The sample holds one count of this clone. This chain connects TRBV4-2 to TRBJ1-4, with a weak D call TRBD1 (6 bases). CDR3 length: 16 residues. The germline gives CDR1 LGHNA, CDR2 YNFKEQ. V was clipped by 5 bases and J by 8 bases, with 21 bases between them. DNA for the CDR3: TGTGCCAGCAGCTCCCACCCCTCAGGGGATGGGGAAAAACTGTTTTTT. Translating gives CASSSHPSGDGEKLFF.

This clone has just one count. The CDR3 DNA reads as TGTGCCAGCAGTTACACAGGGACGGGGAATCAGCCCCAGCATTTT. It yields the protein CASSYTGTGNQPQHF. The chain carries TRBV6-5 and TRBJ1-5, with D perhaps TRBD1 (6 bases). Germline V gene lookup returns CDR1 MNHEY and CDR2 SVGAGI. There are 15 residues in the CDR3. Trimming shortened V by 2 bases and J by 4 bases, and 12 bases separated the two germline ends.

As for this clone: The junction departs from germline at one end; a sequencing error may be responsible. This same CDR3 is encoded by further DNA sequences in the sample. The chain combines TRBV15 with TRBJ2-1; D is possibly TRBD1 (6 bases). CDR1 is LNHNV and CDR2 is YYDKDF in the germline V gene (reference sequence). The CDR3 loop spans 14 amino acids. The CDR3 reads CATSRDLGGSEQFF. Here the CDR3 DNA reads TGCGCCACCAGCAGAGATTTAGGGGGAAGTGAGCAGTTCTTC. Based on the CDR3 plus reference TRBV15 and TRBJ2-1, the full variable domain is DAMVIQNPRYQVTQFGKPVTLSCSQTLNHNVMYWYQQKSSQAPKLLFHYYDKDFNNEADTPDNFQSRRPNTSFCFLDIRSPGLGDTAMYLCATSRDLGGSEQFFGPGTRLTVL.

The CDR3 loop reads CSVRQGGETQYF. The CDR3, as DNA: TGCAGCGTTCGACAGGGCGGGGAGACCCAGTACTTC. The chain uses TRBV29-1 and TRBJ2-5, with TRBD1 matching 7 bases. The CDR3 is 12 residues long. Per the germline V gene, CDR1 is SQVTM and CDR2 is ANQGSEA. V was pared by 5 bases and J by 5 bases, with 5 bases of the junction left unmatched.

The V and J genes are TRBV12-3 or TRBV12-4 and TRBJ2-7, with a tentative D call TRBD2 (5 bases). V shed 7 bases and J shed 5 bases, with 15 bases lying between them. The CDR3 length is 13 residues. The CDR3: CASTQRLAHEQYF. The DNA for the CDR3 is TGTGCCAGCACCCAGCGGCTAGCCCACGAGCAGTACTTC.

The chain is built from TRBV7-9 and TRBJ2-1; weak D call: TRBD2 (6 bases). The CDR3 has 15 amino acids. Germline CDR1 reads SEHNR; CDR2 reads FQNEAQ (reference sequence). The germline V and J ends were trimmed by 5 bases and 1 base, with 12 bases remaining between them. The chain's CDR3 is CASSPRGVSYNEQFF. The CDR3 DNA follows: TGTGCCAGCAGCCCCCGCGGGGTGTCCTACAATGAGCAGTTCTTC.

This clone was seen a single time. This chain uses TRBV7-2 with TRBJ1-5; D is unclear. CDR1 SGHTA and CDR2 FQGNSA come from the germline V gene. V was shortened by 5 bases and J by 2 bases, with 13 bases between the two germline ends. There are 15 residues in the CDR3. The CDR3 reads CASSPTLAGNQPQHF. CDR3 DNA: TGTGCCAGCAGCCCCACCCTGGCTGGCAATCAGCCCCAGCATTTT. The full variable domain, in which reference TRBV7-2 and TRBJ1-5 provide the parts outside the CDR3, is GAGVSQSPSNKVTEKGKDVELRCDPISGHTALYWYRQSLGQGLEFLIYFQGNSAPDKSGLPSDRFSAERTGGSVSTLTIQRTQQEDSAVYLCASSPTLAGNQPQHFGDGTRLSIL.

The V call is TRBV7-2, the J call TRBJ2-1; D possibly corresponds to TRBD2 (6 bases). V was trimmed by 8 bases and J by 4 bases, leaving 18 bases between them. The germline V gene has CDR1 SGHTA and CDR2 FQGNSA. The CDR3 totals 15 residues. The CDR3 reads CASQLERALYNEQFF. Written as DNA, the CDR3 is TGTGCCAGCCAACTCGAGCGGGCACTATACAATGAGCAGTTCTTC.

The chain has TRBV29-1 and TRBJ2-5; TRBD2 matches 10 bases. Germline V lookup: CDR1 SQVTM, CDR2 ANQGSEA. The ends lost 4 bases at V and 5 bases at J; junction bases unmatched: 13. The CDR3 length is 16 residues. The CDR3 is CSVGLSAGGPGETQYF. The CDR3 bases are TGCAGCGTTGGGTTGTCAGCGGGAGGGCCGGGGGAGACCCAGTACTTC. Variable domain in full (rest from reference TRBV29-1 and TRBJ2-5): SAVISQKPSRDICQRGTSLTIQCQVDSQVTMMFWYRQQPGQSLTLIATANQGSEATYESGFVIDKFPISRPNLTFSTLTVSNMSPEDSSIYLCSVGLSAGGPGETQYFGPGTRLLVL.

This rearrangement joins TRBV7-8 to TRBJ2-7; no definite D call. In germline, CDR1 is SGHVS, CDR2 FQNEAQ. The length of the CDR3 is 15 residues. The V and J ends lost 0 bases and 0 bases respectively, with 9 bases between them. CDR3 nucleotide sequence: TGTGCCAGCAGCTTAGCGCCGATGAGCTCCTACGAGCAGTACTTC. Translated: CASSLAPMSSYEQYF.